This entry is about one T cell receptor beta chain. Its binding antigen is unknown. Qualities for individual bases were not recorded, and no much larger clone is one base off. TCRbeta CDR3 regions were amplified from genomic DNA using the immunoSEQ Assay, a bias-controlled multiplex PCR. As for the authors' bioinformatics: Nucleated cell counts per sample were estimated from amplification of reference gene primers within the assay. To quantify the absolute abundance of each unique TCRbeta CDR3 rearrangement, sequence reads were collapsed and filtered. For each sample, productive Simpson clonality was calculated as the square root of Simpson's diversity index over productive rearrangements. TCRdb carries this immuneACCESS record with in-frame sequences only. Its versions omit some clonotypes, under half of them owing to an unresolved V gene in the studies checked, with the rest unexplained. That table furnishes V, J and clone size, whereas the DNA furnished D and trimming. The sample table holds about 150,000 clones, of which approximately 80% were seen once. The ten largest clones take up approximately 10% of the sample.

This specimen belongs to a study of blood T cell repertoires in COVID-19 (dated by TCRdb to between 2020 and 2021). Regarding the complete study: Samples covering the acute and convalescent phases of COVID-19 were provided by collaborators in the United States, Italy and Spain. The material from the prospective study consisted of cDNA or gDNA derived from T cells, B-cell-depleted T cells, or PBMCs. Subjects who had been exposed to COVID-19, were actively infected with it, or had recovered from it provided the deeply sampled blood TCRbeta repertoires that made up the dataset. The repertoires were released in a freely available public database meant as a resource for research on the immune response to SARS-CoV-2. The samples were drawn from two sources: the first 160 participants of the ongoing ImmuneRACE study, and 1,254 subjects contributed by 6 global collaborators. Nearly every sample came with metadata listing a de-identified subject ID, COVID-19 status, age in years and sex. Where HLA class I and class II types were available, the types were taken from metadata supplied by the sample provider, not from assay-based typing.

The paper as a whole reports these results and caveats: Clinical and demographic metadata were provided uncurated, with the amount varying by source and participant.

Collaborating institutions collected whole blood in K2EDTA tubes following their own protocols. Collaborator samples were shipped for TCRbeta analysis as frozen whole blood, isolated PBMCs, or DNA extracted from either sample type. Source material: peripheral blood. This receptor was identified in a woman aged 45-65 years with acute or convalescent COVID-19.

For the CDR3, the sequence is CASSSASGSVSYNEQFF. The sequenced DNA is TGCGCCAGCAGCTCCGCTAGCGGGAGTGTCTCCTACAATGAGCAGTTCTTC. Recombination joined TRBV5-1 with TRBJ2-1, with TRBD2 identical over 10 junction bases. The CDR3, cysteine through phenylalanine, is 17 amino acids long. CDR3 DNA only is kept here, 51 bases in frame from base 1. The germline V gene sets CDR1 to SGHRS and CDR2 to YFSETQ. V and J are trimmed by 3 bases and 0 bases, and the gene matches miss 6 bases of the junction.